The clone carrying this T cell receptor (beta chain) has more than one count but fewer than ten. V lost 4 bases and J 9 bases, leaving 8 bases between the germline ends. This CDR3 region has 11 residues. Germline V gene data show CDR1 as MDHEN and CDR2 as SYDVKM. This entry is derived from a study of blood T cells in healthy people across ages. Together with a sample-barcoded 5' primer, a J-beta primer mix was included in a second PCR lasting about 6 to 11 cycles. Every molecule of cDNA carried a tag from a template-switch adaptor with 12 random nucleotides. TCRdb redid the calling of the 5' RACE reads with MiXCR, one entry per CDR3 protein. The sample lists nearly 800,000 distinct CDR3 sequences, roughly 25% occurring once. Drawing of peripheral blood yielded 8.5 to 10 milliliters from each donor. The sample was also linked to a second study, of T cells of mothers and their children.

Sequencing input: blood. The V call is TRBV28, the J call TRBJ2-3; D remains unclear. The clonotype comes from a boy aged 5-17 years in good health. CDR3 sequence reads: CASSSFDTQYF. DNA for the CDR3: TGTGCCAGCAGTTCATTTGACACGCAGTATTTT. Together with reference TRBV28 and TRBJ2-3, the CDR3 gives the full variable domain: DVKVTQSSRYLVKRTGEKVFLECVQDMDHENMFWYRQDPGLGLRLIYFSYDVKMKEKGDIPEGYSVSREKKERFSLILESASTNQTSMYLCASSSFDTQYFGPGTRLTVL.